A selection of T cell receptor beta chains follows, all from one sample in a study of blood T cell repertoires in COVID-19. Profiled with immunoSEQ multiplex PCR; TCRdb holds only in-frame clones, not every one. Here the sample spans 140,000 to 150,000 clones, around 87% being singletons. The specimen sequenced was peripheral blood. The origin of the receptors is a man between 45 and 60 years old who had recovered from COVID-19. The CDR3 runs from the conserved cysteine through the conserved F or W. D genes are given only for firm matches. Clone sizes are given selectively: once, few, many, or a class where the clone is expanded.

>once|-|TRBV5-5|TRBJ1-1
CASSLDRIDTEAFF
TGTGCCAGCAGCCTAGACAGGATAGACACTGAAGCTTTCTTT
>-|-|TRBV29-1|TRBJ1-2
CSAVTGGRSYGYTF
TGCAGCGCGGTTACCGGGGGGCGTTCGTATGGCTACACCTTC
>-|-|TRBV7-3|TRBJ2-1
CASSLFALSGTTNEQFF
TGTGCCAGCAGCTTATTTGCGCTGTCAGGGACAACGAATGAGCAGTTCTTC
>-|TRBD1|TRBV12-3/TRBV12-4|TRBJ1-1
CATQQGSTEAFF
TGTGCCACACAACAGGGGTCCACTGAAGCTTTCTTT
>-|-|TRBV21-1|TRBJ2-1
CASSKGQRVKGHCYNEQFF
TGTGCCAGCAGCAAAGGACAGCGGGTGAAGGGGCATTGCTACAATGAGCAGTTCTTC
>many|-|TRBV10-1|TRBJ1-4
CATRAGPNEKLFF
TGCGCCACCCGAGCAGGGCCTAATGAAAAACTGTTTTTT
>-|TRBD1|TRBV6-5|TRBJ1-2
CASSSQGVGGYTF
TGTGCCAGCAGTTCCCAGGGGGTGGGCGGCTACACCTTC
>-|-|TRBV5-8|TRBJ2-2
CASSFLPGTNTGELFF
TGTGCCAGCAGCTTTCTCCCGGGAACGAACACCGGGGAGCTGTTTTTT
>-|-|TRBV5-5|TRBJ2-2
CASSFKINTGELFF
TGTGCCAGCAGCTTTAAAATAAACACCGGGGAGCTGTTTTTT
>-|-|TRBV7-9|TRBJ1-1
CASRETGTLNTEAFF
TGTGCCAGCAGGGAGACAGGAACCCTGAACACTGAAGCTTTCTTT
>few|TRBD1|TRBV7-9|TRBJ1-2
CASSLDRVNYGYTF
TGTGCCAGCAGCTTGGACAGGGTTAACTATGGCTACACCTTC
>once|-|TRBV29-1|TRBJ2-7
CSVEDPDSSYEQYF
TGCAGCGTTGAAGATCCGGACAGCTCCTACGAGCAGTACTTC
>-|-|TRBV5-1|TRBJ2-3
CASSLGGRGGTDTQYF
TGCGCCAGCAGCTTGGGGGGCAGAGGAGGCACAGATACGCAGTATTTT
>-|-|TRBV5-1|TRBJ1-4
CASRQGVDEKLFF
TGCGCCAGCAGACAGGGCGTTGATGAAAAACTGTTTTTT
>-|-|TRBV29-1|TRBJ2-2
CSVETGANTGELFF
TGCAGCGTTGAAACGGGGGCGAACACCGGGGAGCTGTTTTTT
>-|TRBD1|TRBV4-1|TRBJ1-2
CASSQLSLGTASDGYTF
TGCGCCAGCAGCCAACTCTCCTTAGGGACAGCTTCCGATGGCTACACCTTC
>-|TRBD1|TRBV6-5|TRBJ1-2
CASSYSKSRGPGYTF
TGTGCCAGCAGTTACTCGAAGTCGAGGGGGCCTGGCTACACCTTC
>-|-|TRBV9|TRBJ2-3
CASSSDQGPADTQYF
TGTGCCAGCAGCTCGGACCAGGGTCCAGCAGATACGCAGTATTTT
>-|TRBD1|TRBV7-2|TRBJ2-7
CASSLAGTGGSYEQYF
TGTGCCAGCAGCTTAGCGGGGACAGGGGGCTCCTACGAGCAGTACTTC
>once|TRBD1|TRBV27|TRBJ1-2
CASSPRGSYGYTF
TGTGCCAGCAGTCCCAGGGGGAGCTATGGCTACACCTTC
>few|-|TRBV19|TRBJ1-5
CASSIRTDYSNQPQHF
TGTGCCAGTAGTATCCGGACAGATTATAGCAATCAGCCCCAGCATTTT
>-|TRBD2|TRBV29-1|TRBJ2-2
CSVVGGANTGELFF
TGCAGCGTTGTGGGAGGGGCCAACACCGGGGAGCTGTTTTTT
>-|-|TRBV3-1/TRBV3-2|TRBJ1-1
CASSHQRETLRNTEAFF
TGTGCCAGCAGCCACCAACGAGAGACTCTTCGGAACACTGAAGCTTTCTTT
>-|-|TRBV5-6|TRBJ2-2
CASSLLGGADLANTGELFF
TGTGCCAGCAGCTTGTTAGGGGGGGCGGATCTCGCCAACACCGGGGAGCTGTTTTTT
>-|TRBD1|TRBV11-2|TRBJ1-6
CASSSDRRSYNSPLHF
TGTGCCAGCAGCTCGGACAGGAGGTCCTATAATTCACCCCTCCACTTT
>-|-|TRBV19|TRBJ1-4
CASSPGPRTGMNEKLFF
TGTGCCAGTAGTCCCGGGCCCAGAACAGGGATGAATGAAAAACTGTTTTTT
>-|-|TRBV7-8|TRBJ2-3
CASSVDIPGSTDTQYF
TGTGCCAGCAGCGTGGACATCCCTGGCAGCACAGATACGCAGTATTTT
>-|TRBD1|TRBV15|TRBJ2-7
CATSVRGQGIYEQYF
TGTGCCACCAGCGTACGTGGACAGGGGATTTACGAGCAGTACTTC
>-|-|TRBV7-9|TRBJ2-3
CASSGELGSTDTQYF
TGTGCCAGCAGCGGGGAGCTAGGTAGCACAGATACGCAGTATTTT
>once|-|TRBV5-5|TRBJ2-7
CASSSRATLGGEGNEQYF
TGTGCCAGCAGCTCCCGGGCGACGTTGGGGGGAGAGGGGAACGAGCAGTACTTC
>-|-|TRBV24-1|TRBJ1-1
CATRARGGTEAFF
TGTGCCACCAGAGCTAGGGGTGGAACTGAAGCTTTCTTT
>-|-|TRBV12-3/TRBV12-4|TRBJ2-1
CASSRGNEQFF
TGTGCCAGCAGCCGGGGGAATGAGCAGTTCTTC
>-|TRBD1|TRBV5-4|TRBJ2-7
CASSLAWQGADEQYF
TGTGCCAGCAGCTTGGCCTGGCAGGGGGCCGACGAGCAGTACTTC
>-|TRBD1|TRBV2|TRBJ1-2
CASSAQGDYGYTF
TGTGCCAGCAGTGCGCAGGGGGACTATGGCTACACCTTC
>-|-|TRBV6-6|TRBJ1-2
CASSKHMSGGNNGYTF
TGTGCCAGCAGTAAACACATGTCGGGGGGTAATAATGGCTACACCTTC
>many|TRBD2|TRBV5-6|TRBJ2-3
CASSSKLTSGGAGADTQYF
TGTGCCAGCAGCTCAAAACTGACTAGCGGGGGGGCCGGGGCAGATACGCAGTATTTT
>once|TRBD1|TRBV18|TRBJ1-1
CASSSQGASTEAFF
TGTGCCAGCTCAAGCCAGGGGGCATCTACTGAAGCTTTCTTT
>-|-|TRBV5-8|TRBJ2-3
CASSLDSSTDTQYF
TGTGCCAGCAGCTTAGACAGTAGCACAGATACGCAGTATTTT
>once|TRBD1|TRBV5-6|TRBJ1-1
CASSSGQVLNTEAFF
TGTGCCAGCAGCTCAGGACAGGTTTTGAACACTGAAGCTTTCTTT
>-|-|TRBV30|TRBJ2-2
CAWSAHGQNTGELFF
TGTGCCTGGAGTGCACATGGACAGAACACCGGGGAGCTGTTTTTT
>once|TRBD2|TRBV4-3|TRBJ2-3
CASSKRGIDTQYF
TGCGCCAGCAGTAAGCGGGGGATAGATACGCAGTATTTT
>-|-|TRBV4-3|TRBJ1-1
CASSQEWGGFVEAFF
TGCGCCAGCAGCCAAGAGTGGGGGGGTTTTGTTGAAGCTTTCTTT
>-|-|TRBV4-3|TRBJ2-7
CASSQDSGRDITYEQYF
TGCGCCAGCAGCCAAGATTCTGGCCGGGACATAACCTACGAGCAGTACTTC
>once|-|TRBV5-6|TRBJ1-2
CASSPRAIYYGYTF
TGTGCCAGCAGCCCCAGGGCGATTTACTATGGCTACACCTTC
>-|-|TRBV18|TRBJ2-2
CASSAQQGANTGELFF
TGTGCCAGCTCAGCCCAACAGGGCGCGAACACCGGGGAGCTGTTTTTT
>-|-|TRBV7-6|TRBJ2-5
CASSLGGAGETQYF
TGTGCCAGCAGCTTAGGGGGCGCCGGGGAGACCCAGTACTTC
>-|-|TRBV19|TRBJ2-6
CASSIQGMGSGANVLTF
TGTGCCAGTAGTATCCAGGGGATGGGTTCTGGGGCCAACGTCCTGACTTTC
>-|TRBD1|TRBV4-1|TRBJ1-1
CASSLHPGQGGGNTEAFF
TGCGCCAGCAGCCTCCATCCGGGACAGGGTGGAGGAAACACTGAAGCTTTCTTT
>-|-|TRBV11-2|TRBJ2-5
CASSLDLRSGWETQYF
TGTGCCAGCAGCTTAGATCTCAGATCCGGGTGGGAGACCCAGTACTTC
>-|TRBD1|TRBV6-2/TRBV6-3|TRBJ2-1
CASSRTGTAKYNEQFF
TGTGCCAGCAGCCGCACCGGGACAGCTAAATACAATGAGCAGTTCTTC
>-|-|TRBV6-6|TRBJ1-5
CASTKWAQGTNQPQHF
TGTGCCAGCACCAAGTGGGCACAGGGTACCAATCAGCCCCAGCATTTT
>few|-|TRBV9|TRBJ2-3
CASSVQVSDTQYF
TGTGCCAGCAGCGTCCAGGTGTCAGATACGCAGTATTTT
>-|-|TRBV18|TRBJ1-2
CASSPQRENYGYTF
TGTGCCAGCTCACCTCAGAGGGAAAACTATGGCTACACCTTC
>-|TRBD1|TRBV5-4|TRBJ2-2
CASSPGTGTGELFF
TGTGCCAGCAGCCCGGGGACAGGGACCGGGGAGCTGTTTTTT
>few|-|TRBV4-2|TRBJ1-3
CASSQDLGYGNTIYF
TGTGCCAGCAGCCAAGATCTAGGTTATGGAAACACCATATATTTT
>-|-|TRBV5-4|TRBJ2-5
CASSSTTGFAETQYF
TGTGCCAGCAGCTCGACCACAGGGTTCGCAGAGACCCAGTACTTC
>-|TRBD1|TRBV11-3|TRBJ2-7
CASSNNLIRDRIPYEQYF
TGTGCCAGCAGCAATAATTTAATCCGGGACAGGATTCCCTACGAGCAGTACTTC
>once|TRBD2|TRBV9|TRBJ2-3
CASSVTSGGISSTDTQYF
TGTGCCAGCAGCGTGACTAGCGGGGGGATATCTAGCACAGATACGCAGTATTTT